Below are 21 T cell receptor beta chains sequenced from a single sample in a study of cytomegalovirus exposure and HLA in healthy donors. PCR employed 60 Vbeta and 13 Jbeta primers. Using immunoSEQ multiplex PCR, the repertoire was profiled, and TCRdb retains in-frame clones only, with some absent. The profile covers roughly 190,000 clones, with 78% appearing a single time and 2.5% to 3% taken by the ten largest. The sequenced material came from PBMCs. All receptors come from a female donor in good health and CMV-seronegative.

The chain carries TRBV7-3 and TRBJ2-7, with D possibly being TRBD1 (6 bases). This CDR3 contains 12 residues. V gave up 2 bases and J gave up 7 bases, with 9 bases separating them. CDR1 and CDR2 (germline): SGHTA, FQGTGA. The DNA of the CDR3 is TGTGCCAGCAGCTTATTGGACAGAGAGCAGTACTTC. Translated, it gives CASSLLDREQYF. The entire variable domain, with the rest obtained from reference TRBV7-3 and TRBJ2-7, is as follows: GAGVSQTPSNKVTEKGKYVELRCDPISGHTALYWYRQSLGQGPEFLIYFQGTGAADDSGLPNDRFFAVRPEGSVSTLKIQRTERGDSAVYLCASSLLDREQYFGPGTRLTVT.

The V and J genes are TRBV5-5 and TRBJ2-5; D perhaps matches TRBD1 (5 bases). The CDR3 spans 16 residues. Germline V gene lookup returns CDR1 SGHKS and CDR2 YYEKEE (reference sequence). V dropped 1 base and J dropped 5 bases, with 18 bases sitting between them. CDR3 nucleotides: TGTGCCAGCAGCTTGTCACTCGATTCAGGGTTGGAGACCCAGTACTTC. Amino acid sequence: CASSLSLDSGLETQYF.

The V gene is TRBV7-2, the J gene TRBJ2-3; 10 bases match TRBD2. Germline CDR1 is SGHTA and CDR2 is FQGNSA. With V trimmed by 0 bases and J by 4 bases, 13 bases remained unmatched. The CDR3 extends over 19 amino acids. This chain's CDR3 is CASSLALTSGSMGADTQYF. The CDR3 coding sequence is TGTGCCAGCAGCTTAGCGTTGACTAGCGGGTCCATGGGGGCAGATACGCAGTATTTT.

V is TRBV2 and J is TRBJ2-5, with a possible D match to TRBD1 (5 bases). The germline V and J ends were trimmed by 4 bases and 1 base, with 7 bases remaining between them. The CDR3 has 13 amino acids. The germline gives CDR1 SNHLY, CDR2 FYNNEI. The CDR3 nucleotides read TGTGCCAGCAGTGCCGACAGCCAAGAGACCCAGTACTTC. This translates into CASSADSQETQYF.

The V gene is TRBV29-1, the J gene TRBJ2-2; 8 bases are shared with TRBD1. The CDR3 is made up of 14 amino acids. V shed 7 bases, J shed 0 bases, and the junction held 4 bases outside the gene matches. From germline, CDR1 is SQVTM and CDR2 ANQGSEA. The CDR3 sequence: CSGKQGANTGELFF. The CDR3 nucleotides are TGCAGCGGAAAACAGGGGGCGAACACCGGGGAGCTGTTTTTT.

There are a few counts of this clone. The chain is built from TRBV10-2 and TRBJ2-2, with 9 bases that match TRBD2. The junction had 11 bases not matched to a gene; V was cut back by 0 bases and J by 3 bases. The length of the CDR3 is 19 residues. Germline lookup yields CDR1 WSHSY and CDR2 SAAADI. CDR3 loop: CASSESWLAGLSHTGELFF. CDR3 sequence (DNA): TGCGCCAGCAGTGAGTCTTGGCTAGCGGGACTCTCCCACACCGGGGAGCTGTTTTTT.

V gene TRBV7-2 combines with J gene TRBJ2-3; TRBD1 agrees at 9 bases. The CDR3 has 16 residues. In germline, CDR1 is SGHTA, CDR2 FQGNSA. Trimming cost V 5 bases and J 4 bases; bases outside gene matches: 10. CDR3 region: CASSPRTGVGSDTQYF. In nucleotides, the CDR3 is TGTGCCAGCAGCCCGAGGACAGGGGTTGGGTCAGATACGCAGTATTTT.

J is TRBJ1-1 and V is TRBV5-1; 9 bases are shared with TRBD1. Germline CDR1 and CDR2: SGHRS and YFSETQ. V lost 4 bases and J lost 0; bases outside the gene matches: 7. This CDR3 is built from 16 residues. The CDR3 loop reads CASSPPTGGLNTEAFF. Written as DNA, the CDR3 is TGCGCCAGCAGCCCGCCGACAGGGGGATTGAACACTGAAGCTTTCTTT.

This chain connects TRBV27 to TRBJ2-2, with TRBD2 matching 10 bases. The V segment lost 6 bases and the J segment 7 bases; nucleotides outside the gene matches: 8. This CDR3 spans 15 amino acids. Germline assignment: CDR1 MNHEY and CDR2 SMNVEV (reference sequence). In DNA, the CDR3 is TGTGCCAGCAGCCAAGCGGGAGGGCGGGTCGGGGAGCTGTTTTTT. It yields the protein CASSQAGGRVGELFF.

Concerning this clone itself: Other nucleotide sequences in the sample specify the same CDR3. The rearrangement joins TRBV11-2 to TRBJ2-7, with TRBD1 as a possible D gene (6 bases). Germline CDR1 and CDR2: SGHAT and FQNNGV. The V end lost 5 bases, the J end lost 1 base, and 15 bases lay between the germline ends. The CDR3 has 15 amino acids. Written as DNA, the CDR3 is TGTGCCAGCAGCCTAGGGGTCCAGGGGTCCTACGAGCAGTACTTC. This gives the protein CASSLGVQGSYEQYF.

The V gene is TRBV7-6, the J gene TRBJ2-2; 11 bases agree with TRBD2. Trimming at V came to 4 bases and at J to 5 bases, leaving 6 bases not matched to a gene. In germline, CDR1 is SGHVS, CDR2 FNYEAQ. This CDR3 has 16 residues. The CDR3 loop reads CASSSLAGGGTGELFF. DNA for the CDR3: TGTGCCAGCAGCTCCTTAGCGGGAGGGGGGACCGGGGAGCTGTTTTTT.

This chain joins TRBV29-1 and TRBJ1-5; possible D gene TRBD1, 5 bases. Germline CDR1 SQVTM, CDR2 ANQGSEA. V lost 7 bases to trimming and J lost 6 bases, with 10 bases between them. This CDR3 contains 11 residues. As DNA, the CDR3 is TGCAGCGATAGGGGAAGTCAGCCCCAGCATTTT. The encoded protein is CSDRGSQPQHF.

The rearrangement uses TRBV9 and TRBJ2-3; D is uncertain. V gave up 3 bases and J gave up 2 bases, with 10 bases separating them. The CDR3 sequence is 14 residues long. Germline CDR1 is SGDLS and CDR2 is YYNGEE. Here the CDR3 reads CASSAQTSTDTQYF. CDR3 DNA sequence: TGTGCCAGCAGCGCGCAAACATCCACAGATACGCAGTATTTT.

This chain connects TRBV2 to TRBJ1-1; D uncertain. Germline V gene sequence: CDR1 SNHLY, CDR2 FYNNEI. The CDR3 extends over 12 amino acids. Trimming stripped 2 bases from V and 10 bases from J, with 11 bases between. The CDR3 loop is CASSESGSGAFF. The CDR3 DNA follows: TGTGCCAGCAGTGAATCGGGAAGCGGAGCTTTCTTT.

The chain carries TRBV7-3 and TRBJ1-1; D ambiguous. This CDR3 has 13 amino acids. Germline V gives CDR1 SGHTA, CDR2 FQGTGA. V was pared by 0 bases and J by 5 bases, with 7 bases between. The DNA of the CDR3 is TGTGCCAGCAGCTTAACGTACCAGACTGAAGCTTTCTTT. As protein: CASSLTYQTEAFF.

In this sample, this clone turned up a few times. V and J are TRBV21-1 and TRBJ2-1; TRBD2 reflects the table's D call only, with no check against the DNA. TRBV21-1 is labeled a pseudogene. This CDR3 comprises 13 residues. Written as DNA, the CDR3 is TGTGCCAGCAGCAGCGGACTAGCGGGTGAGCAGTTCTTC. It encodes CASSSGLAGEQFF.

This sequence joins TRBV29-1 and TRBJ2-5; 8 bases line up with TRBD2. This CDR3 contains 16 residues. CDR1 SQVTM and CDR2 ANQGSEA come from the germline V gene. V lost 4 bases, J lost 7 bases, and 17 bases stayed unmatched. Here the CDR3 reads CSVASPGLAGRGTQYF. CDR3 bases: TGCAGCGTTGCCTCACCAGGACTAGCCGGACGAGGGACCCAGTACTTC.

V is TRBV18 and J is TRBJ1-1; the match to TRBD1 covers 10 bases. The CDR3 totals 16 residues. The J segment lost 4 bases and the V segment lost 1 base, leaving 6 bases of the junction unmatched. Germline lookup yields CDR1 KGHSH and CDR2 LQKENI. The CDR3 reads CASSPRDRGASTEAFF. In DNA form, the CDR3 reads TGTGCCAGCTCACCACGGGACAGGGGAGCAAGCACTGAAGCTTTCTTT.

V usage is TRBV10-3 and J usage is TRBJ1-1; D is unresolved. Germline V gives CDR1 ENHRY, CDR2 SYGVKD. Trimming took 4 bases from V and 3 from J, leaving 12 bases between them. The length of the CDR3 is 14 residues. CDR3: CAISGLGEHTEAFF. The CDR3 region has the DNA TGTGCCATCAGTGGGTTAGGAGAGCACACTGAAGCTTTCTTT.

The chain is built from TRBV7-6 and TRBJ1-3; TRBD1 is a possible D gene (6 bases). V lost 4 bases to trimming and J lost 0 bases, with 13 bases between them. Germline V CDR1 and CDR2: SGHVS, FNYEAQ. This CDR3 is 16 amino acids long. The CDR3 DNA sequence: TGTGCCAGCAGCTCTTCCGGACAGAGCTCTGGAAACACCATATATTTT. Translated, it gives CASSSSGQSSGNTIYF.

The chain couples TRBV29-1 to TRBJ1-4, with TRBD1 matching over 7 bases. The CDR3 is 13 amino acids. The germline CDR1 and CDR2 sequences are SQVTM and ANQGSEA. V was clipped by 3 bases and J by 11 bases; unmatched bases: 9. In DNA form, the CDR3 reads TGCAGCGTTGAGAACGACAGGGTAGGGAAACTGTTTTTT. Protein sequence: CSVENDRVGKLFF.